This note documents a single T cell receptor beta chain sequence. This sample is part of a study of CD8+CD57+ T cells in acquired aplastic anemia. Genomic DNA provided the template from which TCR beta VDJ and CDR3 profiles were obtained. MiXCR, applied by TCRdb to the reads, yields one record per CDR3 protein. This sample has under 250,000 distinct CDR3 sequences, with roughly 35% found just once. Sequencing was done on a sample of sorted CD4+, CD8+, or CD8+CD57+ T cells (not recorded which) from PBMCs. This receptor was identified in a human donor in good health, serving as a control.

This CDR3 reads CASSLTPDAGYTF. DNA of the CDR3: TGTGCCAGCAGTTTAACCCCAGACGCTGGCTACACCTTC. The rearrangement joins TRBV27 to TRBJ1-2; D is unresolved. This CDR3 is 13 amino acids long. CDR1 and CDR2 from the germline V gene are MNHEY and SMNVEV (reference sequence). Trimming cost V 2 bases and J 7 bases, with 11 bases left between them.